Shown below are 24 T cell receptor beta chains from a single sample sequenced in a study of cytomegalovirus exposure and HLA in healthy donors. This PCR relied on a set of 60 Vbeta primers and 13 Jbeta primers. TCRdb's copy holds only in-frame clones and misses some; the assay was immunoSEQ multiplex PCR. In the table there are roughly 160,000 clones, around 79% of which are singletons. Sequencing used PBMCs. These receptors originate from a man aged 35 to 55 in good health and CMV-seronegative.

This chain joins TRBV5-6 and TRBJ2-5; 16 bases map to TRBD2. CDR1 SGHDT and CDR2 YYEEEE come from the germline V gene. V shed 4 bases, J shed 5 bases, and the junction held 5 bases outside the gene matches. The CDR3 consists of 16 residues. CDR3 in DNA: TGTGCCAGCAGCCAGGGACTAGCGGGAGGGTTCGAGACCCAGTACTTC. It yields the protein CASSQGLAGGFETQYF.

The chain is built from TRBV28 and TRBJ1-1; 7 bases line up with TRBD1. Per germline, CDR1 MDHEN and CDR2 SYDVKM. The V and J ends lost 8 bases and 10 bases, in that order; junction bases with no gene match: 10. CDR3 length: 12 amino acids. The DNA for the CDR3 is TGTGCCAGCTTATCGAGGGGGCTGGGAGCTTTCTTT. Its translation: CASLSRGLGAFF.

J is TRBJ1-2 and V is TRBV21-1. TRBV21-1 is designated a pseudogene. CDR3 length: 10 amino acids. CDR3 nucleotides: TGTGCCAGCAGCTCTCTCGGGGACACCTTC. Its translation: CASSSLGDTF.

V usage is TRBV5-6 and J usage is TRBJ2-1, with TRBD2 matching over 11 bases. This CDR3 has 18 residues. Germline trimming cut 1 base from V and 0 bases from J; bases unmatched to any gene: 6. Germline V gene data show CDR1 as SGHDT and CDR2 as YYEEEE. Written as DNA, the CDR3 is TGTGCCAGCAGCTTGAAGGCTAGCGGGAGGAGCTCCTACAATGAGCAGTTCTTC. Protein: CASSLKASGRSSYNEQFF.

V gene TRBV2 combines with J gene TRBJ2-4; no firm D call. The germline gives CDR1 SNHLY, CDR2 FYNNEI. The CDR3 totals 13 residues. V lost 4 bases and J 4 bases, leaving 8 bases between the germline ends. The CDR3 loop reads CASSAGQKNIQYF. CDR3 in DNA: TGTGCCAGCAGTGCTGGGCAGAAAAACATTCAGTACTTC.

The J gene is TRBJ2-7, the V gene TRBV5-1; D might be TRBD2 (5 bases). Germline V CDR1 and CDR2: SGHRS, YFSETQ. V was shortened by 0 bases and J by 0 bases, with 7 bases between the two germline ends. CDR3 length: 14 residues. The CDR3 nucleotides read TGCGCCAGCAGCTTGGCCGGGGTCTCCTACGAGCAGTACTTC. Its protein is CASSLAGVSYEQYF.

This clone has a handful of counts. This chain joins TRBV6-5 and TRBJ1-4; 8 nucleotides match TRBD1. This CDR3 has 14 amino acids. J was trimmed by 7 bases and V by 6 bases; bases with no gene match: 7. CDR1 and CDR2 (germline): MNHEY, SVGAGI. The DNA of the CDR3 is TGTGCCAGCAGCCCCAGGGGGCGGGTTGAAAAACTGTTTTTT. Translated: CASSPRGRVEKLFF.

This sequence joins TRBV27 and TRBJ1-5; no reliable D call. CDR1 and CDR2 (germline): MNHEY, SMNVEV (reference sequence). The length of the CDR3 is 15 residues. V was cut by 4 bases and J by 7 bases, with 17 bases left in between. CDR3 sequence (DNA): TGTGCCAGCAGTTCAGCGGACCGGCTAGGGCAGCCCCAGCATTTT. Protein product: CASSSADRLGQPQHF.

This chain joins TRBV2 and TRBJ2-7; TRBD1 is a possible D gene (6 bases). V dropped 8 bases and J dropped 2 bases, with 16 bases sitting between them. Germline assignment: CDR1 SNHLY and CDR2 FYNNEI. The CDR3 runs 14 residues. Here the CDR3 reads CASFSGGQTYEQYF. The CDR3 nucleotides are TGTGCCAGCTTTTCTGGGGGACAAACCTACGAGCAGTACTTC.

On this clone itself: This sample also contains other DNA sequences that code for the same CDR3. For the CDR3, the DNA is TGCGCCAGCAGCGGGACTAGCGGCTCCTACGAGCAGTACTTC. It is translated as CASSGTSGSYEQYF. This chain connects TRBV5-1 to TRBJ2-7; 11 bases map to TRBD2. There are 14 residues in the CDR3. Germline-derived CDR1 and CDR2 are SGHRS and YFSETQ. Trimming cost V 4 bases and J 0 bases; bases outside gene matches: 0.

The V call is TRBV18, the J call TRBJ1-1; D remains ambiguous. The CDR3 length is 16 residues. The germline CDR1 and CDR2 sequences are KGHSH and LQKENI. Trimming took 1 base from V and 4 from J, leaving 16 bases between them. The CDR3 coding sequence is TGTGCCAGCTCACCACGGAAGGTCGGGGAAGGCACTGAAGCTTTCTTT. Translating gives CASSPRKVGEGTEAFF.

This chain connects TRBV2 to TRBJ1-4; possible D gene TRBD1, 5 bases. CDR1 is SNHLY and CDR2 is FYNNEI in the germline V gene. The CDR3 loop spans 15 amino acids. V lost 0 bases to trimming and J lost 8 bases, with 13 bases between them. DNA for the CDR3: TGTGCCAGCAGTGAAGCGGGGCCCCTGGGGGAAAAACTGTTTTTT. It specifies CASSEAGPLGEKLFF.

The chain couples TRBV7-6 to TRBJ2-5; D may be TRBD2 (6 bases). Trimming cost V 5 bases and J 1 base, with 17 bases left between them. Germline V CDR1 and CDR2: SGHVS, FNYEAQ. The CDR3 consists of 16 residues. The CDR3 loop is CASSPLMTRIQETQYF. The CDR3 region has the DNA TGTGCCAGCAGCCCTTTAATGACTAGGATCCAAGAGACCCAGTACTTC.

This chain uses TRBV18 with TRBJ2-1, with TRBD1 matching over 9 bases. With 5 bases clipped from V and 4 bases from J, the junction kept 9 bases outside the gene matches. The CDR3 is made up of 16 amino acids. Germline-derived CDR1 and CDR2 are KGHSH and LQKENI. Written as DNA, the CDR3 is TGTGCCAGCTCAGCTGATGGACAGGGGAGATACAATGAGCAGTTCTTC. Its translation is CASSADGQGRYNEQFF.

The rearrangement links TRBV28 to TRBJ2-2; 7 bases are shared with TRBD1. V lost 3 bases and J lost 6; bases outside the gene matches: 4. The germline V gene has CDR1 MDHEN and CDR2 SYDVKM. This CDR3 is 14 amino acids long. CDR3 sequence (DNA): TGTGCCAGCAGTTTGGGGACAGTCGCCGGGGAGCTGTTTTTT. It yields the protein CASSLGTVAGELFF.

Comments on this clone: This CDR3 is also generated by other DNA sequences in the sample. The chain employs TRBV7-2 and TRBJ2-7, with D possibly matching TRBD2 (5 bases). The CDR3 has 15 amino acids. Germline V gene data show CDR1 as SGHTA and CDR2 as FQGNSA. V lost 1 base and J 0 bases, leaving 10 bases between the germline ends. CDR3 DNA: TGTGCCAGCAGCTTAGAGGGCGGAGGCTCCTACGAGCAGTACTTC. This sequence encodes CASSLEGGGSYEQYF.

The DNA of the CDR3 is TGTGCCAGCAGCTTCGGGACAGGTCCCTCTGGGGCCAACGTCCTGACTTTC. Its protein product is CASSFGTGPSGANVLTF. V and J are TRBV7-2 and TRBJ2-6; 8 nucleotides match TRBD1. The CDR3 spans 17 residues. The V gene end was trimmed by 3 bases and the J gene end by 0 bases; junction bases not matched to a gene: 4. The germline V gene has CDR1 SGHTA and CDR2 FQGNSA.

This clone was picked up a small number of times. The rearrangement uses TRBV9 and TRBJ2-3; D uncertain. The V gene lost 1 base and the J gene lost 8 bases, with 20 bases spanning the gap. The CDR3 has 16 residues. Germline CDR1 and CDR2: SGDLS and YYNGEE. CDR3 sequence reads: CASSVKPEPYHGTQYF. The CDR3 bases are TGTGCCAGCAGCGTAAAGCCGGAGCCCTACCACGGTACGCAGTATTTT.

The chain joins TRBV10-3 to TRBJ2-7; TRBD1 matches 8 bases. CDR1 and CDR2 from the germline V gene are ENHRY and SYGVKD. V was clipped by 4 bases and J by 1 base; unmatched bases: 12. The CDR3 covers 17 residues. This chain's CDR3 is CAISAGDRQIFSYEQYF. The CDR3 DNA reads TGTGCCATCAGTGCGGGGGACAGGCAGATATTTTCCTACGAGCAGTACTTC.

The rearrangement uses TRBV21-1 and TRBJ1-5. TRBV21-1 is deemed a pseudogene. The CDR3 runs 15 residues. Here the CDR3 reads CAAPTRRDGDQPQHF. In nucleotides, the CDR3 is TGTGCCGCCCCTACGCGGCGAGACGGGGATCAGCCCCAGCATTTT.

The chain joins TRBV25-1 to TRBJ2-5, with 9 bases identical to TRBD1. This CDR3 is 15 amino acids long. Germline lookup yields CDR1 MGHDK and CDR2 SYGVNS. V shed 5 bases and J 6 bases; nucleotides not matched to a gene: 10. CDR3 nucleotide sequence: TGTGCCAGCAGTCCGGACAGGGGCGGGTCCCAGACCCAGTACTTC. As protein: CASSPDRGGSQTQYF.

The chain is built from TRBV11-1 and TRBJ2-1; 7 nucleotides agree with TRBD1. V was clipped by 5 bases and J by 6 bases; unmatched bases: 1. The CDR3 extends over 12 amino acids. Germline CDR1 reads SGHAT; CDR2 reads FQDESV (reference sequence). The CDR3 here is CASSGTVNEQFF. CDR3 DNA: TGTGCCAGCAGCGGGACAGTCAATGAGCAGTTCTTC.

This chain connects TRBV20-1 to TRBJ2-7; D is unclear. V lost 5 bases and J 1 base, leaving 6 bases between the germline ends. This CDR3 region has 11 residues. The germline V gene has CDR1 DFQATT and CDR2 SNEGSKA (reference sequence). Written as DNA, the CDR3 is TGCAGTGCTTCTCCTTCCTACGAGCAGTACTTC. Protein sequence: CSASPSYEQYF.

This sequence joins TRBV6-1 and TRBJ2-7; 9 nucleotides line up with TRBD1. V shed 6 bases, J shed 3 bases, and the junction held 3 bases outside the gene matches. CDR3 length equals 13 residues. Germline-derived CDR1 and CDR2 are MNHNS and SASEGT. The CDR3 region has the DNA TGTGCCAGCAGGCCGGGACAGGGCTACGAGCAGTACTTC. Encoded protein: CASRPGQGYEQYF.